The T cell receptor beta chain under discussion was sequenced for a study of tumor and adjacent non-tumor tissue in lung cancer. Looking at the study overall: Histology: about a dozen adenocarcinoma, a couple of squamous cell carcinoma, 1 small cell lung cancer.

Germline CDR1 reads ENHRY; CDR2 reads SYGVKD. The CDR3 is 16 amino acids. Trimming took 8 bases from V and 1 from J, leaving 17 bases between them. The library came from three nested PCR rounds adapted from ARM-PCR protocols. TCRdb re-analysed the multiplex PCR reads in MiXCR, keeping a single row per CDR3 protein. The data show roughly 67,000 distinct CDR3 sequences, around 60% seen once. Notes on this clonotype: As yet, its antigen is unknown. Given a much more abundant clone one base away, this may be a read error.

This sample's RNA came from whole unsorted tissue. General observations from the study: Shorter survival was associated with higher TCR diversity in tumors. Tumor tissue had significantly higher TCR diversity than normal lung.

The specimen sequenced was lung tumor tissue. This clonotype originated in a middle-aged man with non-small cell lung cancer. The chain joins TRBV10-3 to TRBJ2-2; D uncertain. The chain's CDR3 is CAIRSGQTRNTGELFF. The DNA of the CDR3 is TGTGCCATCCGATCCGGTCAGACACGGAACACCGGGGAGCTGTTTTTT.